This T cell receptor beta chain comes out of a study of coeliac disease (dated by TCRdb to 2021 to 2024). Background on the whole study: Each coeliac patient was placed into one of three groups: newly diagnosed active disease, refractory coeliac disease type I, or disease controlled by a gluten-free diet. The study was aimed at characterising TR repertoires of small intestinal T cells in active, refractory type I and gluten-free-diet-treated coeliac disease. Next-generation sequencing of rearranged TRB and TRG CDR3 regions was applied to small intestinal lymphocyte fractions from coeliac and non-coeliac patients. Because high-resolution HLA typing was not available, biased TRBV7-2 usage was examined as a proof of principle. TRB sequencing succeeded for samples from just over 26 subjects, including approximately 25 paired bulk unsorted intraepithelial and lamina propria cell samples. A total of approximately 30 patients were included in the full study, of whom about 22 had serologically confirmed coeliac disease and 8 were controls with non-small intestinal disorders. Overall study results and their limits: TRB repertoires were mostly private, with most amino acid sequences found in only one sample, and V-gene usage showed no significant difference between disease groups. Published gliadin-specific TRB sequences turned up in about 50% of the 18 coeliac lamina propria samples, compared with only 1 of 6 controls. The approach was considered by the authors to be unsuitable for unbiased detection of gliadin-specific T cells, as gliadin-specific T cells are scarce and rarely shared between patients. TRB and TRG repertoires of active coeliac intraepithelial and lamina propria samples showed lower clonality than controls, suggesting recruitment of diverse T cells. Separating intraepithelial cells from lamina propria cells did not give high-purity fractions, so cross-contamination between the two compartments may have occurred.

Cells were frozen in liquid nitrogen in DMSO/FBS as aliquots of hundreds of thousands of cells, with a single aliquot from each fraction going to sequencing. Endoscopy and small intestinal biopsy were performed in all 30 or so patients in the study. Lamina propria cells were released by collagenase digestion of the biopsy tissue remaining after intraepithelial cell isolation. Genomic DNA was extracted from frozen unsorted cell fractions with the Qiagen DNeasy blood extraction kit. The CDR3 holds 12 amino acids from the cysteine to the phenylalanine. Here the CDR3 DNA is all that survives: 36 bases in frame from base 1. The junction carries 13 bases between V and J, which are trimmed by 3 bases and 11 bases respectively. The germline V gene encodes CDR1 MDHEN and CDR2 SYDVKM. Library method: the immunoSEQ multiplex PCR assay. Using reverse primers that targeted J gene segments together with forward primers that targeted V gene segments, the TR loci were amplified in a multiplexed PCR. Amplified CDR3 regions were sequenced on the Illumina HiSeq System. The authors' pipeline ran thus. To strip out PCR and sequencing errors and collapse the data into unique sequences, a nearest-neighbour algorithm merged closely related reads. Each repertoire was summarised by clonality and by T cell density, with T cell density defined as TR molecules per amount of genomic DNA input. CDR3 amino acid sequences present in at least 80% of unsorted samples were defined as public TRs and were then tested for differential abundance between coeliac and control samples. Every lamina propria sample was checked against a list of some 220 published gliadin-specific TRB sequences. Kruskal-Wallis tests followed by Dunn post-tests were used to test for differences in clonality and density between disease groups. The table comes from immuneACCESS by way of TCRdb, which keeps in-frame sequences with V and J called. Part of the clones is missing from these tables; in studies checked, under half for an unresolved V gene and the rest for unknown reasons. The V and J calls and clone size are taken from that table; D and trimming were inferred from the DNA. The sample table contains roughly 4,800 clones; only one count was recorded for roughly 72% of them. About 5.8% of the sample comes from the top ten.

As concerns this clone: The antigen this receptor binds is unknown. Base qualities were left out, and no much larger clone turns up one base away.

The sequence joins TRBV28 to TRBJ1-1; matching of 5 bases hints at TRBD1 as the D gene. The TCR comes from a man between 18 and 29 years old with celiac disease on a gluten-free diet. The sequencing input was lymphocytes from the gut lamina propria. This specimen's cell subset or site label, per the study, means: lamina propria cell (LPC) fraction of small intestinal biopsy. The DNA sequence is TGTGCCAGCAGTTTGTCGGGGGTAAGGGCTTTCTTT. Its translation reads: CASSLSGVRAFF.